There are a few counts of the clone carrying this TCR beta chain. Antigen: not known. PCR was performed a second time for roughly 7 to 11 cycles using a sample-barcoded 5' primer and a J-beta primer mix. TCRdb called the 5' RACE reads again in MiXCR, with one record for every CDR3 protein. The table lists some 850,000 distinct CDR3 sequences, 20% to 30% of them singletons. The entry originates in a study of blood T cells in healthy people across ages. Trimming removed 6 bases at V and 3 bases at J, with 11 bases between. The CDR3 length is 13 residues. Germline assignment: CDR1 SGHDN and CDR2 FVKESK. Findings and limits, study-wide: Unsorted PBMCs prevented conclusive naive versus antigen-experienced comparison. In long-lived donors, naive CD4+ cell counts and diversity exceeded those of aged donors.

These same records also appear under a second study, on T cells of mothers and their children.

Sequencing was performed on blood. This sequence originates from a boy aged 5-17 years in good health. The chain uses TRBV14 and TRBJ1-2; the D is unclear. The CDR3 DNA is TGTGCCAGCAGAAAACAGACCCACTATGGCTACACCTTC. This gives the protein CASRKQTHYGYTF.